This T cell receptor (beta chain) came from a study of cytomegalovirus exposure and HLA in healthy donors. Study-wide results and limits: In a later analysis, HLA-C alleles had the fewest associated TCRs, DRB1 alleles the most. In a later analysis, productive TCRs from donors in an Asian-associated ancestry cluster reportedly carried fewer N-insertions than the cohort mean. TCR beta V- and J-gene trimming was later associated with a missense DCLRE1C variant.

PCR involved 60 Vbeta and 13 Jbeta primers. TCRdb's copy holds only in-frame clones and misses some; the assay was immunoSEQ multiplex PCR. The sample includes roughly 96,000 clones, approximately 72% of them seen just once. About this clone: The antigen remains undetermined.

Trimming cost V 5 bases and J 1 base; bases outside gene matches: 5. This CDR3 region has 14 residues. Germline-derived CDR1 and CDR2 are LNHDA and SQIVND (reference sequence). Sequenced: PBMCs. The chain carries TRBV19 and TRBJ2-7, with TRBD1 matching over 7 bases. This sequence was found in a woman aged 70-85 years in good health and CMV-seropositive. In DNA form, the CDR3 reads TGTGCCAGTAGTTCCCGGACAGGTTCCTACGAGCAGTACTTC. Protein sequence: CASSSRTGSYEQYF.